This T cell receptor beta chain was identified in a study of cytomegalovirus exposure and HLA in healthy donors. Findings and limits, study-wide: Among the CMV-associated chains, three were confirmed in vitro as specific for CMV antigens. The study flagged some 170 TCR beta chains as cytomegalovirus-associated. It was reportedly the case that the classifier diagnosed cytomegalovirus status with high specificity and sensitivity.

Data came from immunoSEQ multiplex PCR; TCRdb stores just in-frame clones and leaves some out. Of around 180,000 clones in the sample, about 80% were seen once. These donors were members of the approximately 110-subject validation cohort, a group separate from the roughly 670-subject first cohort. Turning to this clone: Its antigen remains unknown.

Germline CDR1 is LGHNT and CDR2 is FRNRAP. The CDR3 totals 15 residues. Deletions cut 3 bases from V and 5 bases from J, with 14 bases between. The chain carries TRBV12-5 and TRBJ2-1; maybe TRBD1 (6 bases). The sample comprised PBMCs. This receptor was taken from a man between 18 and 35 years old in good health and CMV-seropositive. The CDR3 DNA sequence: TGTGCTAGTGGTTTAGGGGACACCCTTAACAATGAGCAGTTCTTC. This encodes CASGLGDTLNNEQFF.